This T cell receptor beta chain comes out of a study of memory CD4+ T cells and cytomegalovirus serostatus. Overall study findings and caveats: Suggested: most of the CMV-linked TCR signature lies in CD4+ memory cells.

Authors' data handling: After removing out-of-frame reads, 2,204,828 distinct TCRbeta sequences remained. TCRdb keeps only in-frame clones here, not all; method: immunoSEQ multiplex PCR. The DNA was the basis for D and trimming; V, J and clone size are from that table. The profile shows some 60,000 clones, about 81% of them singletons. The sort gate was single viable CD3+CD4+CD8-CD45RO+ cells for memory CD4+ T cells. The germline V gene encodes CDR1 MNHNY and CDR2 SVGAGI (reference sequence). The CDR3 runs to 14 residues. Between the trimmed V and J ends, which lost 5 bases and 7 bases, there was a span of 15 bases. On this clone itself: Its matching antigen is unknown.

The chain joins TRBV6-6 to TRBJ1-5, with D possibly matching TRBD1 (5 bases). This TCR was sampled from an adult in good health and CMV-seronegative. The material sequenced was memory CD4+ T cells from blood. As DNA, the CDR3 is TGTGCCAGCAGTCCCCAGGGATTCGGGCAGCCCCAGCATTTT. Protein product: CASSPQGFGQPQHF.